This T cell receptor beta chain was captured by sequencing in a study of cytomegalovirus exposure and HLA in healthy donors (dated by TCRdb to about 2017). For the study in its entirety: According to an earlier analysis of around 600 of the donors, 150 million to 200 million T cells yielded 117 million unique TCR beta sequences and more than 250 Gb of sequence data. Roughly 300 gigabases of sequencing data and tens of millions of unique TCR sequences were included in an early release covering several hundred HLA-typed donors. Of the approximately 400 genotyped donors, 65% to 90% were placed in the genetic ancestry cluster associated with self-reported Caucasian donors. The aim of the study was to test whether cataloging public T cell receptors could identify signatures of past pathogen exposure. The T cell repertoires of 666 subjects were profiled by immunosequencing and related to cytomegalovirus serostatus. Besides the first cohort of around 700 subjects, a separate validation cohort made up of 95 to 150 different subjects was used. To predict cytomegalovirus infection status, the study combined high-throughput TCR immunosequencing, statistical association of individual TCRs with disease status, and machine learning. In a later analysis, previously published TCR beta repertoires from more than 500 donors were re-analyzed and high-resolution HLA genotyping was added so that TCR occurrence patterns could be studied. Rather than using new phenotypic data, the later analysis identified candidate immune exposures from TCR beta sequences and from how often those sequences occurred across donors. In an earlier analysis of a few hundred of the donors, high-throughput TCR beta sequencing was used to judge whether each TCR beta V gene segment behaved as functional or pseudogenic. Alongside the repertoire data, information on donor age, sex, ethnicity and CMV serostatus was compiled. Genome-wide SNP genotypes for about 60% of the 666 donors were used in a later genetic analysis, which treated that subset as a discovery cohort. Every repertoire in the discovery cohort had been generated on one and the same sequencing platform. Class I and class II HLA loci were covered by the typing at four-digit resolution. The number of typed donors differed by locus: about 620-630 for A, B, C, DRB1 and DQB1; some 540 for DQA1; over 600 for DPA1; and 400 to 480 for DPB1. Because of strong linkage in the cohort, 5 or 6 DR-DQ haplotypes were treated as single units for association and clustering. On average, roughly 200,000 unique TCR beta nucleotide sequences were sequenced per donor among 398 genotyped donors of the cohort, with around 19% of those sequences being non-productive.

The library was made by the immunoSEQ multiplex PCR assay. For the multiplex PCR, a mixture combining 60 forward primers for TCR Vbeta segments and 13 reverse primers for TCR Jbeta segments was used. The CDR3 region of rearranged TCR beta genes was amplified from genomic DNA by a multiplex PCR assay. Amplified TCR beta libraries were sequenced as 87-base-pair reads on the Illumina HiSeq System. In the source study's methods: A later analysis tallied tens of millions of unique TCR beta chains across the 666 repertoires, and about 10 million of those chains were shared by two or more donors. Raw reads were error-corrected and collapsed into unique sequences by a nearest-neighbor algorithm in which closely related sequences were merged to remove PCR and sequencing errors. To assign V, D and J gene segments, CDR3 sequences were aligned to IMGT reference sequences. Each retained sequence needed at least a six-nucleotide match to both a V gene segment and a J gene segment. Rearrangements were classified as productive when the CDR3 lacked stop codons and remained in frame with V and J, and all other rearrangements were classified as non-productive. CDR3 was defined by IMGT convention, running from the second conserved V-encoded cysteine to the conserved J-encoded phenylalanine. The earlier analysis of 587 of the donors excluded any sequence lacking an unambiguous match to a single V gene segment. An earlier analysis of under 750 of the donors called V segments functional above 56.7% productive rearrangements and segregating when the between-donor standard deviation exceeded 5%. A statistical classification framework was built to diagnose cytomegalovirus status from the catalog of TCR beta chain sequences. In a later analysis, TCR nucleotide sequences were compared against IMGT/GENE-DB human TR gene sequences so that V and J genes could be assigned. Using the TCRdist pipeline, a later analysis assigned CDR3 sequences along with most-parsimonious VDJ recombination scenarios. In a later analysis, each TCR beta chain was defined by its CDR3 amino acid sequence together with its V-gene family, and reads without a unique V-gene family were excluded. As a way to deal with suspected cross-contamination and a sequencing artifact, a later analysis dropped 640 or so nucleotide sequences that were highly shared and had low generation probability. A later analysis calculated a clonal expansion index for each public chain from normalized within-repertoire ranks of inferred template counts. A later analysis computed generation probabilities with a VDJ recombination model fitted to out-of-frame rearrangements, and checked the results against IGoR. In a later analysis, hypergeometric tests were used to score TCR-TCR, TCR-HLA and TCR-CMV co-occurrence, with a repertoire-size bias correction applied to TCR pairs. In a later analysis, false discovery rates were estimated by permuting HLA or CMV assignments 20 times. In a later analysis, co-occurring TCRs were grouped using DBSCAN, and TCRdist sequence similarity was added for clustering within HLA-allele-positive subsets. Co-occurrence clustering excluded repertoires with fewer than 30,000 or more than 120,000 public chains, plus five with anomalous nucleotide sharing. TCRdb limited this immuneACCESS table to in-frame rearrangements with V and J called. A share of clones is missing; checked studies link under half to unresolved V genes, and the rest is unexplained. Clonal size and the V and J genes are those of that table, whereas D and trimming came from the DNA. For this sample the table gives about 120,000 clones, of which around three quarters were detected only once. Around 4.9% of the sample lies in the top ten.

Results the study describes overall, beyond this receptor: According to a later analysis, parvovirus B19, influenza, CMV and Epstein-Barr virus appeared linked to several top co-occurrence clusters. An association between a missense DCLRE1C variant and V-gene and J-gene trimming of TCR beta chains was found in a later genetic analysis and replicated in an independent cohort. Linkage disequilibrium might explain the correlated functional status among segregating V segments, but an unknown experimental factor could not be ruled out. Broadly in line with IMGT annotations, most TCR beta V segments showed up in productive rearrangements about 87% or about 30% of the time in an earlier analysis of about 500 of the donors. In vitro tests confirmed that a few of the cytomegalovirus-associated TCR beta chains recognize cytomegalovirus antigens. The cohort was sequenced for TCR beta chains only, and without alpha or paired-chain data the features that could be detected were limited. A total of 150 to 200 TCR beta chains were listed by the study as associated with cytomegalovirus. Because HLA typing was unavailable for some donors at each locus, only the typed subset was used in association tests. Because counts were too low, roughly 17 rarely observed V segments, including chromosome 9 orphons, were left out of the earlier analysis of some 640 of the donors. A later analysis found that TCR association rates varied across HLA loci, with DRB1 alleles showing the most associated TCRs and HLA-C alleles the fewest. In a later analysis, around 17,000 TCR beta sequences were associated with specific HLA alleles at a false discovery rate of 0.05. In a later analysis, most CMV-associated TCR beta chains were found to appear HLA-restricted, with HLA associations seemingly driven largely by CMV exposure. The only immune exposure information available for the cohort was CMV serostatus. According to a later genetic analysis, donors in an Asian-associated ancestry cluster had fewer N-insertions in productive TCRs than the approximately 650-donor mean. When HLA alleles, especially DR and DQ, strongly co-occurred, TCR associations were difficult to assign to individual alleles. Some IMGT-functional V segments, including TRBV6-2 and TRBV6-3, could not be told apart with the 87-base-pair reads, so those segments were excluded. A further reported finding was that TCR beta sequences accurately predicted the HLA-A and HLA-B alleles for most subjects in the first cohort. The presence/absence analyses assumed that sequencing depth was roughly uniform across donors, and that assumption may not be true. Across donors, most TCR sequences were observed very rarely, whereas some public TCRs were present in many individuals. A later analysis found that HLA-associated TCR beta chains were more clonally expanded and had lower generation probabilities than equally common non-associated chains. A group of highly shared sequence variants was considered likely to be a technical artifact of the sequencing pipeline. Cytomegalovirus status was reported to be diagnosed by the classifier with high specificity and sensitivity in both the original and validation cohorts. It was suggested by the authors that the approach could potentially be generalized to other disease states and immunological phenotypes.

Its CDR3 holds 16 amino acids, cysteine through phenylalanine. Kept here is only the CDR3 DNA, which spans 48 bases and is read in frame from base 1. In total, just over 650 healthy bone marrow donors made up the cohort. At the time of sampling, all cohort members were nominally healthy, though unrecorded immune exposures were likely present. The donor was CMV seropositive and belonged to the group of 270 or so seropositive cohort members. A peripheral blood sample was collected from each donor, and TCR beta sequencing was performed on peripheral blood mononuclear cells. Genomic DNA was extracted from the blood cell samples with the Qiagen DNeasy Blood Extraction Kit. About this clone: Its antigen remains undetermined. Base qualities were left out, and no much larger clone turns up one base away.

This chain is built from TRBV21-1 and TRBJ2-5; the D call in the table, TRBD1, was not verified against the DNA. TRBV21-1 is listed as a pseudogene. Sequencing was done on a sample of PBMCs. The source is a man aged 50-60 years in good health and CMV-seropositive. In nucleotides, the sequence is TGTGCCAGCAGCAAAGCACAGGGCCCAGGCCGAGAGACCCAGTACTTC. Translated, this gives CASSKAQGPGRETQYF.